This note documents a single T cell receptor (beta chain) sequence. The record originates from a study of blood T cell repertoires in COVID-19. V was trimmed by 2 bases and J by 3 bases, leaving 13 bases between them. CDR1 and CDR2 (germline): LGHNA, YNFKEQ. CDR3 length equals 15 residues. Method: immunoSEQ multiplex PCR; TCRdb's copy keeps in-frame clones and lacks some. The sample includes 200,000 to 250,000 clones, under 90% seen only once; the top ten take about 1.7%. This sequence was found in a man between 60 and 70 years old who had recovered from COVID-19. This sequence joins TRBV4-2 and TRBJ1-2; possible D gene TRBD1, 6 bases. The sample taken for sequencing was PBMCs or T cells enriched from blood (not recorded which). The CDR3 is CASSQLGGGYYGYTF. Written as DNA, the CDR3 is TGTGCCAGCAGCCAATTGGGGGGGGGCTACTATGGCTACACCTTC.